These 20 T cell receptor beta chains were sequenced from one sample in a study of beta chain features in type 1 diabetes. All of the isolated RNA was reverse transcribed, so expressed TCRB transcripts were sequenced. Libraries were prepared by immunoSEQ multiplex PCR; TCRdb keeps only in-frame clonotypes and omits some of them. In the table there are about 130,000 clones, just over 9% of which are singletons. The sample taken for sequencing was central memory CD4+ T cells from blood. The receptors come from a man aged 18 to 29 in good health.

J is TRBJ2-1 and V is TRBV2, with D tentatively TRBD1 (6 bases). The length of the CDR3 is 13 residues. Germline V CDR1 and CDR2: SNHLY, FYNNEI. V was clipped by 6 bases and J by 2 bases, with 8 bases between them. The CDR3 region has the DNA TGTGCCAGCAGGTGGGACACCTACAATGAGCAGTTCTTC. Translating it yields CASRWDTYNEQFF. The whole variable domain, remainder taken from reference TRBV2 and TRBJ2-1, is EPEVTQTPSHQVTQMGQEVILRCVPISNHLYFYWYRQILGQKVEFLVSFYNNEISEKSEIFDDQFSVERPDGSNFTLKIRSTKLEDSAMYFCASRWDTYNEQFFGPGTRLTVL.

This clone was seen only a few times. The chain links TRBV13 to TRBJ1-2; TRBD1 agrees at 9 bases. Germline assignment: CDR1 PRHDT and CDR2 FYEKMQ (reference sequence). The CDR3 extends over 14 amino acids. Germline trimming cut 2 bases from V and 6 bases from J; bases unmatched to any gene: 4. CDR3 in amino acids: CASSLWDRVDGYTF. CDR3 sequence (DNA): TGTGCCAGCAGCTTATGGGACAGGGTGGATGGCTACACCTTC. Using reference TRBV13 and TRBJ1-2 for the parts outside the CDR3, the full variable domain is AAGVIQSPRHLIKEKRETATLKCYPIPRHDTVYWYQQGPGQDPQFLISFYEKMQSDKGSIPDRFSAQQFSDYHSELNMSSLELGDSALYFCASSLWDRVDGYTFGSGTRLTVV.

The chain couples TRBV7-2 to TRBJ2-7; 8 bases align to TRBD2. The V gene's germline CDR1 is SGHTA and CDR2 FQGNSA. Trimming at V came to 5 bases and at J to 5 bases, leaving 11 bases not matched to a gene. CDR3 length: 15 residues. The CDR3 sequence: CASSNDGGARHEQYF. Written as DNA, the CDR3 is TGTGCCAGCAGCAATGACGGGGGGGCCAGACACGAGCAGTACTTC.

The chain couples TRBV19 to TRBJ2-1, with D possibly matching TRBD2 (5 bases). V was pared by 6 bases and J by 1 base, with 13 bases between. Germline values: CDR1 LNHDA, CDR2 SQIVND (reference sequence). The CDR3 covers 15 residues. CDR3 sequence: CASRRAEASYNEQFF. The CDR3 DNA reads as TGTGCCAGTAGGAGGGCAGAAGCTTCCTACAATGAGCAGTTCTTC. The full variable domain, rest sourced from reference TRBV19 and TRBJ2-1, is DGGITQSPKYLFRKEGQNVTLSCEQNLNHDAMYWYRQDPGQGLRLIYYSQIVNDFQKGDIAEGYSVSREKKESFPLTVTSAQKNPTAFYLCASRRAEASYNEQFFGPGTRLTVL.

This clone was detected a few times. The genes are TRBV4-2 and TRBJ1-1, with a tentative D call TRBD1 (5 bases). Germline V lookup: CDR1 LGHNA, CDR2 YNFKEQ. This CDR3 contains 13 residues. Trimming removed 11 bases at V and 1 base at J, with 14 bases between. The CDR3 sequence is CAAQGEWNTEAFF. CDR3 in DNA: TGTGCCGCGCAGGGTGAATGGAACACTGAAGCTTTCTTT.

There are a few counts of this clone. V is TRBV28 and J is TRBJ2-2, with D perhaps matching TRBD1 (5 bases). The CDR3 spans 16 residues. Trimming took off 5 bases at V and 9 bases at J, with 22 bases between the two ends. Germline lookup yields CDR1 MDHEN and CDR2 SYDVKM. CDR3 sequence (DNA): TGTGCCAGCAGTCGGGTCCCGGACACCCTAAGGAGGGAGCTGTTTTTT. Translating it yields CASSRVPDTLRRELFF.

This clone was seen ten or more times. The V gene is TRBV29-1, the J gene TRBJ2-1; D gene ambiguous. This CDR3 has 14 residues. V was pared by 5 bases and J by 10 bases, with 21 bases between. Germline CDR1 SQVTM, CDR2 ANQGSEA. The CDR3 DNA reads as TGCAGCGTTTTGAGTCTGGCAGCAATTAGCGAGCAGTTCTTC. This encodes CSVLSLAAISEQFF.

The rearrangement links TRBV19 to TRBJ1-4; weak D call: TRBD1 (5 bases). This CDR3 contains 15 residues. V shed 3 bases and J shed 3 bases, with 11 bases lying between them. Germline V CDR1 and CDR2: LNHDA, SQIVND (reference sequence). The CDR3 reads CASSINQGANEKLFF. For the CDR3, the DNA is TGTGCCAGTAGTATCAACCAGGGCGCTAATGAAAAACTGTTTTTT.

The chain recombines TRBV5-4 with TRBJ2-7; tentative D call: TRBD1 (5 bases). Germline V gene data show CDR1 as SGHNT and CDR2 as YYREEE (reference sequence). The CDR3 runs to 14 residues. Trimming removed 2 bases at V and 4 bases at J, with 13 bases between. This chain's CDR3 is CASSFTQGKYEQYF. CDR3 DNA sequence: TGTGCCAGCAGCTTTACGCAGGGAAAATACGAGCAGTACTTC.

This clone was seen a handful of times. In DNA form, the CDR3 reads TGTGCCACCAGCAGAGTTTACAGGGGAAATTCACCCCTCCACTTT. This encodes CATSRVYRGNSPLHF. V gene TRBV15 combines with J gene TRBJ1-6, with 7 positions matching TRBD1. V was clipped by 1 base and J by 7 bases; unmatched bases: 4. CDR3 length: 15 amino acids. Germline V gives CDR1 LNHNV, CDR2 YYDKDF (reference sequence).

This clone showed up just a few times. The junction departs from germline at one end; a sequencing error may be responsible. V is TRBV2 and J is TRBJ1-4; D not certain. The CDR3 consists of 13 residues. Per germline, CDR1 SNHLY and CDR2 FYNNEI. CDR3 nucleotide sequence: TGTGCCAGCAGTTTTACGGACGGGAAAAAAGTGTTTTTT. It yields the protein CASSFTDGKKVFF.

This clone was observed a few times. The CDR3 here is CASSVGTGSSYNEQFF. The CDR3 coding sequence is TGTGCCAGCAGCGTAGGAACAGGGAGCTCCTACAATGAGCAGTTCTTC. This chain connects TRBV9 to TRBJ2-1; D might be TRBD1 (6 bases). V was shortened by 0 bases and J by 0 bases, with 10 bases between the two germline ends. The CDR3 is 16 residues long. Germline values: CDR1 SGDLS, CDR2 YYNGEE.

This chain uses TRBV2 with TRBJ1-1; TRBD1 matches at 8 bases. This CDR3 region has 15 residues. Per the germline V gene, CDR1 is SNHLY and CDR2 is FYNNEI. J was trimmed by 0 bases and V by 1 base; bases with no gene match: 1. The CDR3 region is CASSEEGQVNTEAFF. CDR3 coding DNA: TGTGCCAGCAGTGAAGAGGGACAGGTGAACACTGAAGCTTTCTTT.

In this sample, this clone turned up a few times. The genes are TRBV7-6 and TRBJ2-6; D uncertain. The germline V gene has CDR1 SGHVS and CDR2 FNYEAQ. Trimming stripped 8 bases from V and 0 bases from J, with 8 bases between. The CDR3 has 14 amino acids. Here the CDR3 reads CASGSISGANVLTF. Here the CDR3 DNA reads TGTGCCAGCGGCAGTATCTCTGGGGCCAACGTCCTGACTTTC.

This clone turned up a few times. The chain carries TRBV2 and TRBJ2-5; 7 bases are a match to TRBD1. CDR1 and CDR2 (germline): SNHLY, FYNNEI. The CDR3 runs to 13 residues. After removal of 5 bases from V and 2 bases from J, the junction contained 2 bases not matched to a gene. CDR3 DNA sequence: TGTGCCAGCAGTTCGGGACAGCAAGAGACCCAGTACTTC. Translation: CASSSGQQETQYF.

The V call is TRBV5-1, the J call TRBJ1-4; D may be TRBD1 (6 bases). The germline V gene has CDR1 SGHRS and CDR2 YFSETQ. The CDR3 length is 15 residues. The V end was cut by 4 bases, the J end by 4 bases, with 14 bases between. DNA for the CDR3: TGCGCCAGCAGCATTCAGGGGTGGGGTAATGAAAAACTGTTTTTT. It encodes CASSIQGWGNEKLFF.

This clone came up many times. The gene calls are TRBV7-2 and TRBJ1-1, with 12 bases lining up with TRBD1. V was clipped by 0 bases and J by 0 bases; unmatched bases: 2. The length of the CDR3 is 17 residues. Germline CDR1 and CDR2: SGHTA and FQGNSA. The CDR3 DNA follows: TGTGCCAGCAGCTTAGCCGGGACAGGGGGCCTGAACACTGAAGCTTTCTTT. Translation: CASSLAGTGGLNTEAFF.

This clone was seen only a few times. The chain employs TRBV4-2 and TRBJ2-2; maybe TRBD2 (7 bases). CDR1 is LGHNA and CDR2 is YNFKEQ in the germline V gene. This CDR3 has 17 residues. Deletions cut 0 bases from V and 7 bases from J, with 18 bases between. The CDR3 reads CASSQDRGRGLSGELFF. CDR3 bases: TGTGCCAGCAGCCAAGATCGGGGGCGGGGGCTAAGCGGGGAGCTGTTTTTT.

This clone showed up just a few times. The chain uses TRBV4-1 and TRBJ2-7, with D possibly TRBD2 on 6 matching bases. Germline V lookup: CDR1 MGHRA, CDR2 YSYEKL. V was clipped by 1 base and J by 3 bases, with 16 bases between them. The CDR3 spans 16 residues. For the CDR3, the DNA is TGCGCCAGCAGCCAAGGGGGTTTAGCGGACCGCTACGAGCAGTACTTC. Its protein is CASSQGGLADRYEQYF.

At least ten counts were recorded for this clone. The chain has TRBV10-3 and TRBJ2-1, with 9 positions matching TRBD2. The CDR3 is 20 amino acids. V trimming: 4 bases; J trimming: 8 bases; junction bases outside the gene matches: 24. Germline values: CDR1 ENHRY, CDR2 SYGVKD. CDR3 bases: TGTGCCATCAGTGGGCTGTCCGGCGGGGGGGCCTCATCCCCCCTTTATGAGCAGTTCTTC. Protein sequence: CAISGLSGGGASSPLYEQFF.